This is a list of T cell receptor beta chains from one sample in a study of monozygotic twins with cystic fibrosis. The method was immunoSEQ multiplex PCR; TCRdb's version includes in-frame clones alone and lacks a portion of them. Among 29,000 or so clones listed, around four fifths were seen once. The sequenced sample consisted of blood. Source of these receptors: a girl under 10 years old with cystic fibrosis. The CDR3 runs from the conserved cysteine through the conserved F or W. Clone size, where shown, is once, few, many, or a class for clones that have expanded.

CDR3	J	V	size
CASSGYGNQPQHF	TRBJ1-5	TRBV6-5	.
CSVDWTGSRQTQYF	TRBJ2-5	TRBV29-1	.
CAWSFEVEAFF	TRBJ1-1	TRBV30	.
CASSQRQGGGYTF	TRBJ1-2	TRBV27	.
CASSDTKGRYNEQFF	TRBJ2-1	TRBV25-1	.
CASSQGLGRWDEQYF	TRBJ2-7	TRBV14	.
CASSLGQGVQEQYF	TRBJ2-7	TRBV19	.
CASSQNSIIPSTDTQYF	TRBJ2-3	TRBV4-1	once
CATSRGQGPYEQYF	TRBJ2-7	TRBV15	once
CASSGTQQGNTGELFF	TRBJ2-2	TRBV19	.
CATSRDLAIGDEQFF	TRBJ2-1	TRBV15	.
CASSLALVDRQEGTDTQYF	TRBJ2-3	TRBV5-1	.
CASSFWNTEAFF	TRBJ1-1	TRBV7-8	.
CASSQLFSGRTDTQYF	TRBJ2-3	TRBV23-1	.
CASSPQGQNSRTEAFF	TRBJ1-1	TRBV18	few
CASSEQSSQSSQPQHF	TRBJ1-5	TRBV2	.
CASSLGTAREKLFF	TRBJ1-4	TRBV28	few
CASSIGTSGNTIYF	TRBJ1-3	TRBV5-6	.
CASSLGPGQGAEQYF	TRBJ2-7	TRBV5-1	few
CASSETVQQTYEQYF	TRBJ2-7	TRBV5-6	once
CASSLSASGSTRYF	TRBJ2-3	TRBV28	.
CASSSSMTSGRVSEQYF	TRBJ2-7	TRBV5-1	.
CASSSTAPLAASTDTQYF	TRBJ2-3	TRBV27	.
CASSEYGSALGEKETQYF	TRBJ2-5	TRBV25-1	.
CASSLALAGGPEETQYF	TRBJ2-5	TRBV5-1	.
CASSVPLGQGGTEAFF	TRBJ1-1	TRBV9	.
CASSVALGMSYGYTF	TRBJ1-2	TRBV9	.
CASSYSAANTEAFF	TRBJ1-1	TRBV6-6	.
CATSKGGHLNTGELFF	TRBJ2-2	TRBV15	.
CASSEATGPFSSGANVLTF	TRBJ2-6	TRBV6-1	.
CASSLLGSSYNEQFF	TRBJ2-1	TRBV6-5	.
CASSLVAGSYNEQFF	TRBJ2-1	TRBV7-9	.
CASSVGQRNTEAFF	TRBJ1-1	TRBV7-9	.
CASSLSGASYEQYF	TRBJ2-7	TRBV27	.
CASSYSTGTGEYEQYF	TRBJ2-7	TRBV6-5	once
CASSVGALLPEQFF	TRBJ2-1	TRBV9	.
CATKDRGLNTEAFF	TRBJ1-1	TRBV19	few
CASSEYKISQYF	TRBJ2-7	TRBV2	.
CASSISWTANYGYTF	TRBJ1-2	TRBV19	.
CASSTLGQGSGGYTF	TRBJ1-2	TRBV9	.
CAISDTGPSEQYF	TRBJ2-7	TRBV10-3	.
CASSPDRGGGNQPQHF	TRBJ1-5	TRBV18	.
CASSLVRGYQETQYF	TRBJ2-5	TRBV18	.
CASSLSLAGGAYEQYF	TRBJ2-7	TRBV4-1	.
CASSLALGSYEQYF	TRBJ2-7	TRBV5-4	.
CASSGNRGSTGELFF	TRBJ2-2	TRBV25-1	.
CASSTSGTSYEQYF	TRBJ2-7	TRBV19	.
CASSLAIGNEQFF	TRBJ2-1	TRBV5-4	.
CASVRSLTRVDEKLFF	TRBJ1-4	TRBV2	.
CASSEAGVPGELFF	TRBJ2-2	TRBV2	.
CASSYWQGGNEQYF	TRBJ2-7	TRBV6-6	once
CASSFVMVNTEAFF	TRBJ1-1	TRBV2	.
CASSATAGTTYEQYF	TRBJ2-7	TRBV9	.
CASSLRPSTDTQYF	TRBJ2-3	TRBV5-6	.
CASSENPYEQYF	TRBJ2-7	TRBV2	.
CASSPRDSYGYTF	TRBJ1-2	TRBV18	.
CAAGDNYGYTF	TRBJ1-2	TRBV7-9	.